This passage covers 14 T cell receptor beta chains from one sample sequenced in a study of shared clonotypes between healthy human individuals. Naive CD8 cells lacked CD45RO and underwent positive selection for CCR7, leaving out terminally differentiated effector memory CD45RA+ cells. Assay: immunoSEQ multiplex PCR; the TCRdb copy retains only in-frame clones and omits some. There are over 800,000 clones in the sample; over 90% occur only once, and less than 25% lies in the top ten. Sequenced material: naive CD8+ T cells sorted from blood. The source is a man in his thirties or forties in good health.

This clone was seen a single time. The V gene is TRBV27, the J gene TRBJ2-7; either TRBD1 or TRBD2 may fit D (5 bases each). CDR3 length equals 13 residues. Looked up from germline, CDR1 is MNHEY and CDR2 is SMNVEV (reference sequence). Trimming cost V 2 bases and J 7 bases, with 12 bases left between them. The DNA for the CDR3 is TGTGCCAGCAGTTTAGGGACCCTTCGAGAGCAGTACTTC. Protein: CASSLGTLREQYF.

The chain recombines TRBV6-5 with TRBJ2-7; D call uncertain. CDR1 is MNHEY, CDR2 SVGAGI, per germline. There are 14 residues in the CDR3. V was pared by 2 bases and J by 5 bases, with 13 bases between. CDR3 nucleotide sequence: TGTGCCAGCAGTTACGGCCCCCGTTTAGACGAGCAGTACTTC. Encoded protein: CASSYGPRLDEQYF.

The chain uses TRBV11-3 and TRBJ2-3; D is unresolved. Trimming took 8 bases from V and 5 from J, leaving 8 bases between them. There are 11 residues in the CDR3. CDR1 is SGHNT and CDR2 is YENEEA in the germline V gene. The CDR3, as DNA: TGTGCCAGCGGCACCCTAGATACGCAGTATTTT. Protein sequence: CASGTLDTQYF.

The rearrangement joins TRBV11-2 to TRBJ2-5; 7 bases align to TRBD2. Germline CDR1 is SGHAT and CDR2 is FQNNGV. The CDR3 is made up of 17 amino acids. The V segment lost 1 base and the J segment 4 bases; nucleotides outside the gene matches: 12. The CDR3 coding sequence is TGTGCCAGCAGCTTAGGTGACCTCGGGGGGTACCGAGAGACCCAGTACTTC. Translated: CASSLGDLGGYRETQYF.

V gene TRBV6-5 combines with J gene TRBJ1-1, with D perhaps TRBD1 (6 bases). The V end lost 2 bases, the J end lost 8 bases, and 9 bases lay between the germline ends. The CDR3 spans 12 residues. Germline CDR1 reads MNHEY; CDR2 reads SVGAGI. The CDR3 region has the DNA TGTGCCAGCAGTTACGGGGGGCGCGAAGCTTTCTTT. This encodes CASSYGGREAFF.

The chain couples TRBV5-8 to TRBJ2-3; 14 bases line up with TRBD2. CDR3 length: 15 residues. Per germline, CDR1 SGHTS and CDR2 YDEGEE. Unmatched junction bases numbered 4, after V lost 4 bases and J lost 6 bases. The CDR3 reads CASSLGTSGSDTQYF. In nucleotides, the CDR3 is TGTGCCAGCAGCCTGGGGACTAGCGGGAGTGATACGCAGTATTTT. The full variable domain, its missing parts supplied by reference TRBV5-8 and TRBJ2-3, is EAGVTQSPTHLIKTRGQQATLRCSPISGHTSVYWYQQALGLGLQFLLWYDEGEERNRGNFPPRFSGRQFPNYSSELNVNALELEDSALYLCASSLGTSGSDTQYFGPGTRLTVL.

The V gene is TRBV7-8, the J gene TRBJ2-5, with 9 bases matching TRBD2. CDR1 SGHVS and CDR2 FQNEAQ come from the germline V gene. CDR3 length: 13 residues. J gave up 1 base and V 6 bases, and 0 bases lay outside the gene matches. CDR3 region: CASRTSGQETQYF. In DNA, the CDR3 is TGTGCCAGCAGGACTAGCGGCCAAGAGACCCAGTACTTC.

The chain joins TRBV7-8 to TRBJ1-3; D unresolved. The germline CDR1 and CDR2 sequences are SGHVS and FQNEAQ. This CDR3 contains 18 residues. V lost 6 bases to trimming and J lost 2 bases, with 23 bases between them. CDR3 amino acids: CASSFVPTQSVPGNTIYF. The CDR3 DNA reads TGTGCCAGCAGTTTCGTGCCTACCCAATCCGTGCCTGGAAACACCATATATTTT.

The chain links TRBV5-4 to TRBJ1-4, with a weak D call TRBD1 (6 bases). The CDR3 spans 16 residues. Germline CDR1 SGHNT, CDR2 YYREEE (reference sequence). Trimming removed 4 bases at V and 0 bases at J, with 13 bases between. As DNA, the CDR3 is TGTGCCAGCAGCCCGGGACAATCGACAACTAATGAAAAACTGTTTTTT. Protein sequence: CASSPGQSTTNEKLFF.

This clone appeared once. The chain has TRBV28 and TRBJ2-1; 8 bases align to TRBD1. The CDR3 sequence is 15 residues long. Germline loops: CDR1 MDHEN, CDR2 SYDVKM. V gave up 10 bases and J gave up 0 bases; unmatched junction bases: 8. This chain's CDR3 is CATLTGEGSYNEQFF. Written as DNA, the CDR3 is TGTGCCACCCTGACAGGGGAAGGCTCCTACAATGAGCAGTTCTTC.

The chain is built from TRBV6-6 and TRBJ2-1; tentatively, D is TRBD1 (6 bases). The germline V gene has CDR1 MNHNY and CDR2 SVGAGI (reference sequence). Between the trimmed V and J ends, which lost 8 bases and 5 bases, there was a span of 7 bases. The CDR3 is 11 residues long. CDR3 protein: CASGGHNEQFF. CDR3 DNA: TGTGCCAGCGGGGGCCACAATGAGCAGTTCTTC.

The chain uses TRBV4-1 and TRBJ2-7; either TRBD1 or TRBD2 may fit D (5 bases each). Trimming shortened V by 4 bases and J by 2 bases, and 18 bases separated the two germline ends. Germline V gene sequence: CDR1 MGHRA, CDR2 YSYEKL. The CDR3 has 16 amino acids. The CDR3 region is CASSRAPEGNPYEQYF. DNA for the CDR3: TGCGCCAGCAGCCGAGCCCCTGAGGGGAATCCCTACGAGCAGTACTTC.

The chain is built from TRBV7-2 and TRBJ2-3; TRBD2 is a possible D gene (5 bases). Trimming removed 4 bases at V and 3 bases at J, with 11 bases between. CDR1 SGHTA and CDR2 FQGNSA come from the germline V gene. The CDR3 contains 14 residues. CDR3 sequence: CASSSGIRTDTQYF. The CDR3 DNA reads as TGTGCCAGCAGCTCCGGGATAAGAACAGATACGCAGTATTTT. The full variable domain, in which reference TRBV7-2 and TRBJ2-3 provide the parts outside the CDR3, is GAGVSQSPSNKVTEKGKDVELRCDPISGHTALYWYRQSLGQGLEFLIYFQGNSAPDKSGLPSDRFSAERTGGSVSTLTIQRTQQEDSAVYLCASSSGIRTDTQYFGPGTRLTVL.

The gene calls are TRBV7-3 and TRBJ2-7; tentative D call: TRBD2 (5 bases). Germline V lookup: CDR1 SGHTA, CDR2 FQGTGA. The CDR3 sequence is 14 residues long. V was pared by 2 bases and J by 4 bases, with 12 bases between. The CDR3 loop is CASSLGVRGYEQYF. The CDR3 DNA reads TGTGCCAGCAGCTTAGGAGTTCGGGGATACGAGCAGTACTTC.